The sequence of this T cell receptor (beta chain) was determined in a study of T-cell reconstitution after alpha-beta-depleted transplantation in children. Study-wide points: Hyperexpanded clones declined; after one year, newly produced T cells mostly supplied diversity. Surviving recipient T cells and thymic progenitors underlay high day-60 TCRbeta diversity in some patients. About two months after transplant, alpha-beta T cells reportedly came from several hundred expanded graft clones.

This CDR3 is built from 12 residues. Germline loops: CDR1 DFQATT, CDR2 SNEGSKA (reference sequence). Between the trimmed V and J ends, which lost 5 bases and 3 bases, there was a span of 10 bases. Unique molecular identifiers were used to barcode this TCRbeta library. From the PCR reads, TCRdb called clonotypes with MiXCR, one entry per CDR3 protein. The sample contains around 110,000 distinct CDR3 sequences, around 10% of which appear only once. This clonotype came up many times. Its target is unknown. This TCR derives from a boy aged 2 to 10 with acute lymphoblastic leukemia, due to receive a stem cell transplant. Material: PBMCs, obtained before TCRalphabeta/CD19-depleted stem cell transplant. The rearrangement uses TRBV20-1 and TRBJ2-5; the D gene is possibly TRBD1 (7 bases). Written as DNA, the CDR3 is TGCAGTGCTGCGGGACAGAAAGAGACCCAGTACTTC. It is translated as CSAAGQKETQYF.